The present entry profiles one TCR beta chain with its context. The antigen is not known. The data originate from a study of cytomegalovirus exposure and HLA in healthy donors. Study-wide findings and caveats: It was assumed in the presence/absence analyses that sequencing depth was roughly uniform across donors. According to the study, 160 or so TCR beta chains were cytomegalovirus-associated. The authors later found HLA-associated TCR beta chains more clonally expanded than equally common others.

This CDR3 is 15 amino acids long. The ends lost 2 bases at V and 6 bases at J; junction bases unmatched: 7. CDR1 and CDR2 (germline): SNHLY, FYNNEI. The PCR contained 60 Vbeta and 13 Jbeta primers. Original methodology: In a later analysis, the count reached some 75 million unique TCR beta chains, with roughly 11 million shared. TCRdb keeps only in-frame clones here, not all; method: immunoSEQ multiplex PCR. The D gene and trimming were derived from the DNA, and the V and J assignments and clone size from that table. This repertoire shows about 180,000 clones, 84% found once; its top ten account for around 1.2%.

Input material: PBMCs. This receptor was taken from a girl aged 2 to 9 in good health and CMV-seropositive. This sequence joins TRBV2 and TRBJ1-5; 7 bases are a match to TRBD1. The CDR3 DNA sequence: TGTGCCAGCAGTGAATTCTCAGGGACAGCTCAGCCCCAGCATTTT. Translating gives CASSEFSGTAQPQHF.